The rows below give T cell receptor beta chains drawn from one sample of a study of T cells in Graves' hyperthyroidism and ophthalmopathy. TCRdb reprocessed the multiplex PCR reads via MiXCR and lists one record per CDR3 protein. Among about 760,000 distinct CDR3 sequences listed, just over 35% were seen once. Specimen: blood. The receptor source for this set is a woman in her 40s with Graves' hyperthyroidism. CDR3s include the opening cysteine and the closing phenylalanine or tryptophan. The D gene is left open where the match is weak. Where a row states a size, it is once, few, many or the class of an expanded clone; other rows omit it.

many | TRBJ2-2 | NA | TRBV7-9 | CASSARQRNTGELFF | TGTGCCAGCAGCGCTAGACAGAGGAACACCGGGGAGCTGTTTTTT
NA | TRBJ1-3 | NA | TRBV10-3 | CAATTRDTGNTIYF | TGTGCCGCCACAACCAGGGACACTGGAAACACCATATATTTT
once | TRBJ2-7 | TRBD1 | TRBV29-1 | CSVGGGNEQYF | TGCAGCGTTGGAGGGGGCAACGAGCAGTACTTC
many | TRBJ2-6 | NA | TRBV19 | CASSQGTVSGANVLTF | TGTGCCAGTAGCCAAGGGACGGTCTCTGGGGCCAACGTCCTGACTTTC
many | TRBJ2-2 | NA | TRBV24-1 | CATSDLDARTGELFF | TGTGCCACCAGTGATCTGGACGCAAGGACCGGGGAGCTGTTTTTT
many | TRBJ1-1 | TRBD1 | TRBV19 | CASSADRRGNSEAFF | TGTGCCAGTAGTGCGGACAGGAGGGGTAACTCTGAAGCTTTCTTT
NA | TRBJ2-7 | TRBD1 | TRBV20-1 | CSASRQGVSGPSAEQYF | TGCAGTGCTAGCAGACAGGGGGTTAGCGGACCTTCTGCCGAGCAGTACTTC
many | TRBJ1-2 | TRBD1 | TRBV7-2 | CASSSVSRGPYGYTF | TGTGCCAGCAGCTCGGTCTCCAGGGGGCCCTATGGCTACACCTTC
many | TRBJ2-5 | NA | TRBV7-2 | CASTTGRPQETQYF | TGTGCCAGCACCACGGGGAGACCCCAAGAGACCCAGTACTTC
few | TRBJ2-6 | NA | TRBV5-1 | CASSLPTTGTATSGANVLTF | TGCGCCAGCAGCTTACCAACAACAGGGACGGCCACCTCTGGGGCCAACGTCCTGACTTTC
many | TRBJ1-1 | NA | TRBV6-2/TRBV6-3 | CASRAGSMRGTEAFF | TGTGCCAGCCGCGCGGGATCAATGCGAGGCACTGAAGCTTTCTTT
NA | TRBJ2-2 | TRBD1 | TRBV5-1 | CASSWKTGGSGELFF | TGCGCCAGCAGCTGGAAGACAGGGGGTTCCGGGGAGCTGTTTTTT
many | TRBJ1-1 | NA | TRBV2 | CASSIRDNMNTEAFF | TGTGCCAGCAGTATTCGAGACAACATGAACACTGAAGCTTTCTTT
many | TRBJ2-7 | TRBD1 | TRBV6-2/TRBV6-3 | CASSGWDSYEQYF | TGTGCCAGCAGCGGGTGGGACAGCTACGAGCAGTACTTC
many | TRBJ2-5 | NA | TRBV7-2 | CASSSQGFYQETQYF | TGTGCCAGCAGTTCTCAGGGTTTTTACCAAGAGACCCAGTACTTC
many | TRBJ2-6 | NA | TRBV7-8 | CASSVSNSSGANVLTF | TGTGCCAGCAGCGTCTCTAATAGCTCTGGGGCCAACGTCCTGACTTTC
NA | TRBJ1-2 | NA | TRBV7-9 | CASSPAGVGYTF | TGTGCCAGCAGTCCAGCGGGGGTCGGCTACACCTTC
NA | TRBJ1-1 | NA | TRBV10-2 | CASTSRGQRLNTEAFF | TGTGCCAGCACTTCGAGGGGACAACGATTGAACACTGAAGCTTTCTTT
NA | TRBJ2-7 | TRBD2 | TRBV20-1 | CSAISGRGDSYEQYF | TGCAGTGCTATTAGCGGGAGGGGAGACTCCTACGAGCAGTACTTC
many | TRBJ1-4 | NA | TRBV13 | CASSESQGIGEKLFF | TGTGCCAGCAGCGAATCACAGGGTATTGGTGAAAAACTGTTTTTT
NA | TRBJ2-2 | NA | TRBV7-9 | CASSSGDRMAGELFF | TGTGCCAGCAGCTCTGGAGACAGGATGGCCGGGGAGCTGTTTTTT
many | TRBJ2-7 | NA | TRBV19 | CASRTAGRSPAYEQYF | TGTGCCAGTAGGACCGCCGGACGCTCCCCGGCCTACGAGCAGTACTTC
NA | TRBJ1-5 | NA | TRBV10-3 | CAISYPNQPQHF | TGTGCCATCAGTTACCCCAATCAGCCCCAGCATTTT
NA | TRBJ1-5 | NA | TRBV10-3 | CASSFNGNNQPQHF | TGTGCCAGCAGTTTTAATGGGAACAATCAGCCCCAGCATTTT
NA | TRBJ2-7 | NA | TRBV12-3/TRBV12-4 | CASTSSTYEQYF | TGTGCCAGCACCTCGAGTACCTACGAGCAGTACTTC
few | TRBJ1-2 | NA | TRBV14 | CASSPFLTGPLGYTF | TGTGCCAGCAGCCCGTTCCTGACCGGGCCCCTAGGCTACACCTTC
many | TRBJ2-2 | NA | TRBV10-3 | CAISEAGELFF | TGTGCCATCAGTGAGGCCGGGGAGCTGTTTTTT
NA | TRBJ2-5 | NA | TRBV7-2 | CASSLAGIRETQYF | TGTGCCAGCAGCTTAGCTGGGATAAGAGAGACCCAGTACTTC
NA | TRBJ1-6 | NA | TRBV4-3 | CASSQEIADNSPLHF | TGCGCCAGCAGCCAAGAGATTGCAGATAATTCACCCCTCCACTTT
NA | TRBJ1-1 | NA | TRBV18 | CASSPPGVGTEAFF | TGTGCCAGCTCACCCCCGGGCGTGGGCACTGAAGCTTTCTTT
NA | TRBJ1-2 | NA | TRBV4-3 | CASSQEWAGRVYGYTF | TGCGCCAGCAGCCAAGAGTGGGCAGGGAGGGTCTATGGCTACACCTTC
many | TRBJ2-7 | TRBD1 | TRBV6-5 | CATQTGAYEQYF | TGTGCCACCCAAACAGGGGCCTACGAGCAGTACTTC
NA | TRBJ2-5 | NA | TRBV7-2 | CASTVSAGITETQYF | TGTGCCAGCACCGTCTCGGCGGGCATAACGGAGACCCAGTACTTC
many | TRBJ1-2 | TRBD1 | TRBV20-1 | CSARPPGTDYGYTF | TGCAGTGCTAGACCCCCCGGGACAGACTATGGCTACACCTTC
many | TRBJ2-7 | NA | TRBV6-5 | CASSYSGPYEQYF | TGTGCCAGCAGTTACTCGGGGCCCTACGAGCAGTACTTC
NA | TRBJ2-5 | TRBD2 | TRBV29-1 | CSLEGLAGKETQYF | TGCAGCCTCGAGGGGCTAGCGGGGAAAGAGACCCAGTACTTC
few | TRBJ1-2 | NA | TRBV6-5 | CASNVQGRGYTF | TGTGCCAGCAATGTACAGGGCCGTGGCTACACCTTC
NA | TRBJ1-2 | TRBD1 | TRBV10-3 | CAISADDATGVGYTF | TGTGCCATCAGTGCGGACGACGCGACAGGGGTAGGCTACACCTTC
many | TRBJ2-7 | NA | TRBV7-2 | CASSLVGSGDYEQYF | TGTGCCAGCAGCTTAGTAGGTAGCGGAGACTACGAGCAGTACTTC
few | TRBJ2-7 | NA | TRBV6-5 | CASSYSAAGMTYEQYF | TGTGCCAGCAGTTACTCGGCGGCAGGGATGACCTACGAGCAGTACTTC
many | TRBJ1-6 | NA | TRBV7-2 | CASSPAGGGSPLHF | TGTGCCAGCTCACCGGCAGGAGGAGGTTCACCCCTCCACTTT
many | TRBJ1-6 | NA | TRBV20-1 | CSAPLRDIGSPLHF | TGCAGTGCTCCTCTTCGTGACATTGGTTCACCCCTCCACTTT
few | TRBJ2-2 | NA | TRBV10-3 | CASRVRANTGELFF | TGTGCCAGCAGGGTCAGGGCGAACACCGGGGAGCTGTTTTTT
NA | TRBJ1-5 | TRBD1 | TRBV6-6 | CASRILGQNSNQPQHF | TGTGCCAGCAGAATACTGGGACAGAATAGCAATCAGCCCCAGCATTTT
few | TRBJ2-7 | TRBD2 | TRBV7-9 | CASSLDEKAGTSVSYEQYF | TGTGCCAGCAGCTTAGACGAGAAAGCCGGGACTAGCGTCTCCTACGAGCAGTACTTC
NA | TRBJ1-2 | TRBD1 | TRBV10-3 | CAISTGGGFGYTF | TGTGCCATCAGTACAGGGGGAGGGTTTGGCTACACCTTC